This T cell receptor (beta chain) was identified in a study of blood T cell repertoires in COVID-19. The wider study: COVID-19 samples collected from the United States, Italy and Spain covered acute and convalescent phases. Nucleic acid was either cDNA or gDNA, and it came from T cells, B-cell-depleted T cells, or PBMCs.

In the authors' methods: Estimates of nucleated cell counts were drawn from the amplification of reference gene primers. Only in-frame clones appear in the TCRdb table, and some are missing; sequencing was by immunoSEQ multiplex PCR. V, J and clone size reflect that table, while D and trimming were determined from the DNA. The data hold 200,000 to 300,000 clones, with around 90% observed a single time. The CDR3 length is 11 residues. Unmatched junction bases numbered 0, after V lost 3 bases and J lost 10 bases. Germline CDR1 reads SGHTA; CDR2 reads FQGNSA. The TCR comes from a woman aged 25 to 39 with acute or convalescent COVID-19. Sequenced: peripheral blood. This rearrangement joins TRBV7-2 to TRBJ2-1, with 7 bases that match TRBD1. In nucleotides, the CDR3 is TGTGCCAGCAGCTTGGGACAGGAGCAGTTCTTC. Protein product: CASSLGQEQFF.